The 31 T cell receptor beta chains in this list originate from one sample, sequenced in a study of circulating and synovial CD4+ cells in juvenile arthritis. Clones were sequenced by immunoSEQ multiplex PCR, and TCRdb holds only the in-frame ones, with some missing. Of over 15,000 clones listed, about 90% are singletons. Sequenced sample: CD4+ T cells from blood. These receptors all come from a human donor with juvenile idiopathic arthritis.

This rearrangement joins TRBV6-1 to TRBJ1-4, with D possibly matching TRBD1 (6 bases). This CDR3 region has 15 residues. Trimming removed 6 bases at V and 8 bases at J, with 19 bases between. The germline V gene encodes CDR1 MNHNS and CDR2 SASEGT. The CDR3 is CASRDQGNNREKLFF. The CDR3 nucleotides read TGTGCCAGCAGAGATCAGGGGAATAACCGAGAAAAACTGTTTTTT.

The chain recombines TRBV19 with TRBJ2-7; 14 bases match TRBD2. Per the germline V gene, CDR1 is LNHDA and CDR2 is SQIVND (reference sequence). After removal of 6 bases from V and 4 bases from J, the junction contained 2 bases not matched to a gene. The CDR3 runs 14 residues. The CDR3 DNA reads TGTGCCAGTAGCAGGACTAGCGGGAGGTACGAGCAGTACTTC. Translating it yields CASSRTSGRYEQYF. Based on the CDR3 plus reference TRBV19 and TRBJ2-7, the full variable domain is DGGITQSPKYLFRKEGQNVTLSCEQNLNHDAMYWYRQDPGQGLRLIYYSQIVNDFQKGDIAEGYSVSREKKESFPLTVTSAQKNPTAFYLCASSRTSGRYEQYFGPGTRLTVT.

The chain is built from TRBV9 and TRBJ2-1, with 8 bases fitting TRBD2. This CDR3 region has 15 residues. Germline loops: CDR1 SGDLS, CDR2 YYNGEE. The J segment lost 0 bases and the V segment lost 3 bases, leaving 2 bases of the junction unmatched. In DNA form, the CDR3 reads TGTGCCAGCAGCGCAAGCGGGAGCTCCTACAATGAGCAGTTCTTC. It translates to CASSASGSSYNEQFF.

This chain joins TRBV12-5 and TRBJ1-2, with D hard to call. Trimming cost V 1 base and J 7 bases, with 13 bases left between them. The CDR3 runs to 14 residues. In germline, CDR1 is LGHNT, CDR2 FRNRAP. CDR3 residues: CASGLGHLGSGYTF. In nucleotides, the CDR3 is TGTGCTAGTGGTTTGGGACATTTAGGATCTGGCTACACCTTC.

V is TRBV7-9 and J is TRBJ2-5, with TRBD2 identical over 11 bases. Germline V gene lookup returns CDR1 SEHNR and CDR2 FQNEAQ (reference sequence). This CDR3 is 13 amino acids long. V was pared by 10 bases and J by 9 bases, with 10 bases of the junction left unmatched. This CDR3 is CATRLAGSGAQYF. The CDR3 DNA is TGTGCCACCCGACTAGCGGGGTCCGGGGCCCAGTACTTC. The entire variable domain, with the rest obtained from reference TRBV7-9 and TRBJ2-5, is as follows: DTGVSQNPRHKITKRGQNVTFRCDPISEHNRLYWYRQTLGQGPEFLTYFQNEAQLEKSRLLSDRFSAERPKGSFSTLEIQRTEQGDSAMYLCATRLAGSGAQYFGPGTRLLVL.

This clone was seen more than once but under ten times. The chain joins TRBV5-1 to TRBJ2-1; 14 positions agree with TRBD2. Germline values: CDR1 SGHRS, CDR2 YFSETQ. Germline trimming cut 0 bases from V and 4 bases from J; bases unmatched to any gene: 12. The CDR3 is 20 amino acids. CDR3: CASSLAPPGLAGVEYNEQFF. CDR3 in DNA: TGCGCCAGCAGCTTGGCCCCACCGGGACTAGCGGGGGTAGAATACAATGAGCAGTTCTTC.

Notes on this clone: An end of the junction differs from the germline gene, which may be a read error. The chain recombines TRBV7-7 with TRBJ2-5, with no clear D. The length of the CDR3 is 13 residues. CDR1 and CDR2 (germline): SSHAT, FNYEAQ (reference sequence). The DNA of the CDR3 is TGTGCTAGCAGCCCGGAGTATCAAGAGACCCAGTACTTC. Its protein is CASSPEYQETQYF.

The chain joins TRBV5-1 to TRBJ1-2, with D hard to call. The CDR3 is 16 amino acids. CDR1 and CDR2 from the germline V gene are SGHRS and YFSETQ. V was shortened by 1 base and J by 4 bases, with 17 bases between the two germline ends. CDR3 sequence reads: CASSLFAGSPAYGYTF. CDR3 bases: TGCGCCAGCAGCTTGTTTGCCGGGTCTCCGGCCTATGGCTACACCTTC.

The chain links TRBV15 to TRBJ2-7, with a weak D call TRBD1 (6 bases). V lost 3 bases, J lost 2 bases, and 11 bases lay in between. CDR1 LNHNV and CDR2 YYDKDF come from the germline V gene (reference sequence). The CDR3 consists of 14 residues. CDR3 DNA: TGTGCCACCAGCAGGACTGGGGGCCCCTACGAGCAGTACTTC. Amino acid sequence: CATSRTGGPYEQYF.

The J gene is TRBJ1-1, the V gene TRBV7-9; TRBD1 matches 9 bases. CDR1 is SEHNR, CDR2 FQNEAQ, per germline (reference sequence). Trimming took 6 bases from V and 3 from J; bases not matched to a gene: 11. The CDR3 extends over 16 amino acids. CDR3 residues: CASRLTHRGPYTEAFF. For the CDR3, the DNA is TGTGCCAGCAGACTAACACACAGGGGGCCATACACTGAAGCTTTCTTT.

V and J are TRBV2 and TRBJ2-5; 8 bases map to TRBD1. J gave up 4 bases and V 2 bases, and 6 bases lay outside the gene matches. Germline loops: CDR1 SNHLY, CDR2 FYNNEI. The CDR3 covers 15 residues. The CDR3 DNA reads TGTGCCAGCAGTGAACATTCAGGGGGCGGAGAGACCCAGTACTTC. It encodes CASSEHSGGGETQYF.

The chain is built from TRBV6-5 and TRBJ2-5, with 13 bases aligning to TRBD2. The CDR3 consists of 15 residues. Germline V gene lookup returns CDR1 MNHEY and CDR2 SVGAGI. The V gene end was trimmed by 4 bases and the J gene end by 5 bases; junction bases not matched to a gene: 4. CDR3 in DNA: TGTGCCAGCAGTTCCGGGACTAGCGGGACCGAGACCCAGTACTTC. Its translation is CASSSGTSGTETQYF.

CDR3 residues: CASRDRVYEQYF. The CDR3, as DNA: TGTGCCAGCCGGGACAGGGTCTACGAGCAGTACTTC. The V and J genes are TRBV2 and TRBJ2-7, with TRBD1 identical over 9 bases. Per the germline V gene, CDR1 is SNHLY and CDR2 is FYNNEI. V shed 8 bases, J shed 3 bases, and the junction held 2 bases outside the gene matches. The length of the CDR3 is 12 residues.

The J gene is TRBJ2-5, the V gene TRBV6-1; possible D gene TRBD1, 5 bases. The last part of the DNA fits TRBJ2-7 better; the J call may be wrong. Germline CDR1 MNHNS, CDR2 SASEGT. The CDR3 has 14 amino acids. In nucleotides, the CDR3 is TGTGCCAGCAGTGAAGCGGGGCAAAGCTACGAGCAGTACTTC. It translates to CASSEAGQSYEQYF.

The chain is built from TRBV7-9 and TRBJ2-5, with TRBD2 identical over 12 bases. The length of the CDR3 is 15 residues. Germline V lookup: CDR1 SEHNR, CDR2 FQNEAQ (reference sequence). The V gene end was trimmed by 4 bases and the J gene end by 6 bases; junction bases not matched to a gene: 6. Here the CDR3 reads CASSSSGLAGKTQYF. CDR3 coding DNA: TGTGCCAGCAGCTCCTCCGGACTAGCGGGAAAGACCCAGTACTTC.

The chain is built from TRBV7-9 and TRBJ1-5, with D tentatively TRBD1 (5 bases). The CDR3 extends over 15 amino acids. Per the germline V gene, CDR1 is SEHNR and CDR2 is FQNEAQ (reference sequence). V lost 0 bases and J 5 bases, leaving 11 bases between the germline ends. CDR3 loop: CASSLASGGHQPQHF. For the CDR3, the DNA is TGTGCCAGCAGCTTAGCGTCCGGGGGACATCAGCCCCAGCATTTT.

As DNA, the CDR3 is TGTGCCAGCAGCCTCTTCGGAGGGACGAACACTGAAGCTTTCTTT. It translates to CASSLFGGTNTEAFF. V and J are TRBV7-9 and TRBJ1-1, with D perhaps matching TRBD1 (5 bases). V lost 5 bases and J lost 1, with 14 bases in between. This CDR3 has 15 amino acids. Per germline, CDR1 SEHNR and CDR2 FQNEAQ (reference sequence).

J is TRBJ1-6 and V is TRBV6-4; 11 bases align to TRBD1. From germline, CDR1 is MRHNA and CDR2 SNTAGT. This CDR3 contains 17 residues. The V segment lost 2 bases and the J segment 5 bases; nucleotides outside the gene matches: 5. CDR3 sequence reads: CASSDGDRGTNNSPLHF. Here the CDR3 DNA reads TGTGCCAGCAGTGACGGGGACAGGGGGACCAATAATTCACCCCTCCACTTT.

This clone was seen only a few times. This rearrangement joins TRBV5-1 to TRBJ2-6; 7 positions agree with TRBD2. The CDR3 spans 17 residues. Unmatched junction bases numbered 11, after V lost 6 bases and J lost 2 bases. Germline assignment: CDR1 SGHRS and CDR2 YFSETQ. CDR3 sequence reads: CASTPIGGGTGANVLTF. The CDR3 DNA reads TGCGCCAGCACCCCAATTGGGGGGGGAACTGGGGCCAACGTCCTGACTTTC.

This chain connects TRBV4-2 to TRBJ2-5, with 10 bases matching TRBD2. This CDR3 spans 17 amino acids. With V trimmed by 1 base and J by 5 bases, 10 bases remained unmatched. The germline gives CDR1 LGHNA, CDR2 YNFKEQ. The CDR3 loop reads CASSQAVPSGSRETQYF. CDR3 nucleotides: TGTGCCAGCAGCCAAGCCGTGCCTAGCGGGAGCCGGGAGACCCAGTACTTC.

The chain recombines TRBV7-2 with TRBJ2-5; a possible D gene is TRBD1 (6 bases). The germline V gene has CDR1 SGHTA and CDR2 FQGNSA. The CDR3 covers 15 residues. V lost 1 base and J lost 4, with 13 bases in between. CDR3 nucleotide sequence: TGTGCCAGCAGCTTAGTTACAGGGAAGAGAGAGACCCAGTACTTC. Encoded protein: CASSLVTGKRETQYF.

This clone has just a few counts. This chain links TRBV19 with TRBJ2-7; TRBD2 aligns across 8 bases. Germline assignment: CDR1 LNHDA and CDR2 SQIVND (reference sequence). The junction had 15 bases not matched to a gene; V was cut back by 6 bases and J by 5 bases. The CDR3 covers 16 residues. The CDR3 sequence is CASSLRWGSGNDEQYF. CDR3 nucleotides: TGTGCCAGTAGCCTCCGGTGGGGTAGCGGGAACGACGAGCAGTACTTC.

The chain joins TRBV10-3 to TRBJ1-5; D possibly corresponds to TRBD1 (5 bases). Trimming stripped 8 bases from V and 7 bases from J, with 15 bases between. Germline lookup yields CDR1 ENHRY and CDR2 SYGVKD. The CDR3 sequence is 13 residues long. The CDR3 DNA reads as TGTGCCATCTCAACAGGTGGAAACCAGCCCCAGCATTTT. It translates to CAISTGGNQPQHF.

The rearrangement joins TRBV18 to TRBJ2-2, with D perhaps TRBD1 (5 bases). The CDR3 has 15 residues. The V and J ends lost 3 bases and 4 bases respectively, with 12 bases between them. Per germline, CDR1 KGHSH and CDR2 LQKENI. The CDR3 nucleotides are TGTGCCAGCTCACCCTCTCAGGGATTCACCGGGGAGCTGTTTTTT. Translated, it gives CASSPSQGFTGELFF.

J is TRBJ2-2 and V is TRBV7-9; weak D call: TRBD2 (5 bases). The germline V and J ends were trimmed by 4 bases and 1 base, with 10 bases remaining between them. The CDR3 loop spans 15 amino acids. Germline loops: CDR1 SEHNR, CDR2 FQNEAQ (reference sequence). The CDR3 nucleotides read TGTGCCAGCAGCTATTTGCGGGTGAACACCGGGGAGCTGTTTTTT. The encoded protein is CASSYLRVNTGELFF.

The chain employs TRBV5-1 and TRBJ1-4; unclear D gene. Trimming removed 2 bases from V and 8 bases from J, with 13 bases in between. The CDR3 contains 14 residues. Germline CDR1 and CDR2: SGHRS and YFSETQ. The CDR3 sequence: CASSLGEGLEKLFF. CDR3 nucleotides: TGCGCCAGCAGCTTAGGAGAGGGATTAGAAAAACTGTTTTTT.

The chain joins TRBV7-3 to TRBJ2-1; 12 bases fit TRBD2. The CDR3 is 16 amino acids. Germline values: CDR1 SGHTA, CDR2 FQGTGA. Trimming at V came to 1 base and at J to 5 bases, leaving 3 bases not matched to a gene. The CDR3 loop reads CASSLKGLAGHNEQFF. The CDR3 DNA reads as TGTGCCAGCAGCTTAAAGGGACTAGCGGGTCACAATGAGCAGTTCTTC.

This sequence joins TRBV7-6 and TRBJ2-7; 9 bases are shared with TRBD1. The V and J ends lost 0 bases and 3 bases, in that order; junction bases with no gene match: 3. The CDR3 spans 15 residues. Germline CDR1 and CDR2: SGHVS and FNYEAQ. The DNA for the CDR3 is TGTGCCAGCAGCTTAGCTGGGACAGGGTTCTACGAGCAGTACTTC. Its protein is CASSLAGTGFYEQYF.

This chain uses TRBV13 with TRBJ2-3; D unresolved. Germline V gene sequence: CDR1 PRHDT, CDR2 FYEKMQ (reference sequence). The CDR3 runs to 13 residues. Trimming took off 0 bases at V and 2 bases at J, with 3 bases between the two ends. CDR3 coding DNA: TGTGCCAGCAGCTTAGGGGCCACAGATACGCAGTATTTT. Encoded protein: CASSLGATDTQYF.

This rearrangement joins TRBV2 to TRBJ2-1, with unresolved D. CDR3 size: 14 residues. Between the trimmed V and J ends, which lost 0 bases and 5 bases, there was a span of 8 bases. CDR1 and CDR2 from the germline V gene are SNHLY and FYNNEI. CDR3 in amino acids: CASSEAVQDNEQFF. In nucleotides, the CDR3 is TGTGCCAGCAGTGAAGCGGTGCAGGACAATGAGCAGTTCTTC.

The chain employs TRBV5-6 and TRBJ1-3, with D hard to call. V was clipped by 6 bases and J by 5 bases, with 27 bases between them. The CDR3 covers 18 residues. CDR1 is SGHDT, CDR2 YYEEEE, per germline. The CDR3 loop reads CASKGGRNRPGERNTIYF. CDR3 nucleotides: TGTGCCAGCAAGGGAGGACGAAATCGGCCGGGAGAAAGAAACACCATATATTTT.